This is a list of T cell receptor beta chains from one sample in a study of blood T cell repertoires in COVID-19. Clones were sequenced by immunoSEQ multiplex PCR, and TCRdb holds only the in-frame ones, with some missing. The sample consists of fewer than 350,000 clones, around 90% of them appearing once. Sequencing was carried out using peripheral blood. Receptors were obtained from a woman in her 30s with COVID-19, enrolled during active disease. Both conserved end residues are part of each CDR3. D genes are given only for firm matches. The size entry is marked missing in some rows and otherwise reads once, few, many or a size class.

>.|TRBJ1-2|TRBV11-3|.
TGTGCCAGCAGCTGTCAACAGCCCTTCTATGGCTACACCTTC
CASSCQQPFYGYTF
>.|TRBJ2-3|TRBV29-1|.
TGCAGCGTCTACCCCCCAGGGGACGGCACAGATACGCAGTATTTT
CSVYPPGDGTDTQYF
>few|TRBJ2-1|TRBV6-2/TRBV6-3|TRBD2
TGTGCCAGCAGTTACGAGGCGGGAGGGTCCAATGAGCAGTTCTTC
CASSYEAGGSNEQFF
>.|TRBJ2-1|TRBV6-1|TRBD2
TGTGCCAGCAGTGAGATCACGGGGGGCAATGAGCAGTTCTTC
CASSEITGGNEQFF
>once|TRBJ2-7|TRBV19|.
TGTGCCAGTAGCCCCTCTGTAGGACTATACGAGCAGTACTTC
CASSPSVGLYEQYF
>once|TRBJ1-2|TRBV5-1|TRBD1
TGCGCCAGCAGCCCCGGGACAGTACCGGATGGCTACACCTTC
CASSPGTVPDGYTF
>.|TRBJ2-7|TRBV28|TRBD2
TGTGCCAGCAGACGCGGGACTAGCGGTTACTACGAGCAGTACTTC
CASRRGTSGYYEQYF
>few|TRBJ1-6|TRBV30|.
TGTGCCTGGATCCCCCCCACGGCAGGGGAAATTTCACCCCTCCACTTT
CAWIPPTAGEISPLHF
>.|TRBJ1-3|TRBV10-1|TRBD1
TGCGCCACTAGCGGGACAGATGGAAACACCATATATTTT
CATSGTDGNTIYF
>few|TRBJ1-2|TRBV2|.
TGTGCCAGCAGTGCCATGACTGGTCGAGGCTATGGCTACACCTTC
CASSAMTGRGYGYTF
>.|TRBJ2-5|TRBV28|TRBD2
TGTGCCAGCAGACGTACTAGCGGGAGGGTTAGGGAGACCCAGTACTTC
CASRRTSGRVRETQYF
>few|TRBJ2-1|TRBV27|TRBD2
TGTGCCAGCACCCCTAGGGGACTAGCCGTTGAGCAGTTCTTC
CASTPRGLAVEQFF
>.|TRBJ1-6|TRBV15|.
TGTGCCACCAGCAGATCAGGGGCTCATAATTCACCCCTCCACTTT
CATSRSGAHNSPLHF
>.|TRBJ1-5|TRBV4-2|.
TGTGCCAGCAGCCAAGAATGGCGCAATCAGCCCCAGCATTTT
CASSQEWRNQPQHF
>.|TRBJ2-3|TRBV6-1|TRBD2
TGTGCCAGCAGTGAATGGGGACTAGCGGGATCCACAGATACGCAGTATTTT
CASSEWGLAGSTDTQYF
>.|TRBJ2-3|TRBV5-1|TRBD2
TGCGCCAGCAGCTTGGGCCTAGCGGATCATACGCAGTATTTT
CASSLGLADHTQYF
>.|TRBJ1-3|TRBV5-1|.
TGCGCCAGCAGCTTTAGCTCTGGAAACACCATATATTTT
CASSFSSGNTIYF
>.|TRBJ1-2|TRBV11-2|.
TGTGCCAGCAGCCCGGCCCACCGGGGTGGCTATGGCTACACCTTC
CASSPAHRGGYGYTF
>.|TRBJ2-1|TRBV7-2|TRBD2
TGTGCCAGCAGCTTAATTCGGCGGGAGAACAATGAGCAGTTCTTC
CASSLIRRENNEQFF
>.|TRBJ2-3|TRBV5-4|TRBD2
TGTGCCAGCAGCTTAGGACTAGCGGGAGCAGATACGCAGTATTTT
CASSLGLAGADTQYF
>.|TRBJ1-5|TRBV10-3|TRBD1
TGTGCCATCAGTGAGACCGCTGTAACAGGGGATTCCAATCAGCCCCAGCATTTT
CAISETAVTGDSNQPQHF
>.|TRBJ1-3|TRBV21-1|.
TGTGCCAGCAGCAAAGAGGGGGCCGGAAGCTCTGGAAACACCATATATTTT
CASSKEGAGSSGNTIYF
>.|TRBJ2-7|TRBV3-1/TRBV3-2|.
TGTGCCAGCAGCCAAGTGACAGTCGGCGAGCAGTACTTC
CASSQVTVGEQYF
>.|TRBJ2-2|TRBV4-2|.
TGTGCCAGCAGCCACGCCCTCGGGGGTGATAGCCCCGGGGAGCTGTTTTTT
CASSHALGGDSPGELFF
>once|TRBJ2-1|TRBV7-3|TRBD2
TGTGCCAGCAGCCGGGGGGGACTAGTTACCAATGAGCAGTTCTTC
CASSRGGLVTNEQFF
>.|TRBJ2-2|TRBV28|.
TGTGCCAGCAGTTCTCAACCGGGGGGGGAGCTGTTTTTT
CASSSQPGGELFF
>.|TRBJ2-7|TRBV28|.
TGTGCCAGCAGTTTCTGGCGGACCTACGAGCAGTACTTC
CASSFWRTYEQYF
>.|TRBJ2-7|TRBV4-1|TRBD1
TGCGCCAGCAGCCAAGATGGGACAGGGGTTCTCCACGAGCAGTACTTC
CASSQDGTGVLHEQYF
>.|TRBJ2-3|TRBV30|TRBD2
TGTGCCTGGGTCGGGGGGGCAGATACGCAGTATTTT
CAWVGGADTQYF
>.|TRBJ2-1|TRBV9|.
TGTGCCAGCAGCGCCCGGGACTTCTACAATGAGCAGTTCTTC
CASSARDFYNEQFF
>.|TRBJ1-1|TRBV29-1|TRBD1
TGCAGCGTCGGGACAGGAGCCTCTAACACTGAAGCTTTCTTT
CSVGTGASNTEAFF
>.|TRBJ2-7|TRBV9|.
TGTGCCAGCAGCGTAGAATGGTCGGGCGAGCAGTACTTC
CASSVEWSGEQYF
>.|TRBJ2-1|TRBV5-4|TRBD2
TGTGCCAGCAGCTTGGAGGGACTAGCGGGAGCCAATGAGCAGTTCTTC
CASSLEGLAGANEQFF
>.|TRBJ1-2|TRBV5-5|TRBD1
TGTGCCAGCAGCTTGGTCCCTCGACAGGGTCTAAGCGGCTACACCTTC
CASSLVPRQGLSGYTF
>.|TRBJ2-6|TRBV30|.
TGTGCCTGGAGTGAAGGGGCCGGGGCCAACGTCCTGACTTTC
CAWSEGAGANVLTF
>.|TRBJ1-1|TRBV9|.
TGTGCCAGCAGCGTAGCTCGCGGCAGGGAAATAGACACTGAAGCTTTCTTT
CASSVARGREIDTEAFF
>.|TRBJ2-1|TRBV3-1/TRBV3-2|.
TGTGCCAGCAGCCAAGATCTTAAAGAGAGCTCCTACAATGAGCAGTTCTTC
CASSQDLKESSYNEQFF
>.|TRBJ1-2|TRBV6-5|.
TGTGCCAGCAGTTACAGCCGCCTATATGGCTACACCTTC
CASSYSRLYGYTF
>.|TRBJ1-2|TRBV6-1|.
TGTGCCAGCAGTGCCTATCCGGGGGACCGGTTAACCCTTAGCGACTATGGCTACACCTTC
CASSAYPGDRLTLSDYGYTF
>.|TRBJ2-1|TRBV9|.
TGTGCCAGCAGCGCGATACAGGGCAATGAGCAGTTCTTC
CASSAIQGNEQFF
>.|TRBJ2-1|TRBV28|TRBD2
TGTGCCAGCACCCTTGGGGGACTACACTACAATGAGCAGTTCTTC
CASTLGGLHYNEQFF
>once|TRBJ2-7|TRBV3-1/TRBV3-2|TRBD1
TGTGCCAGCAGCCTTGGACAGGGAAGGAATGACGAGCAGTACTTC
CASSLGQGRNDEQYF
>.|TRBJ1-2|TRBV28|.
TGTGCCAGCAGTTATATTAACTATGGCTACACCTTC
CASSYINYGYTF
>.|TRBJ1-4|TRBV2|TRBD1
TGTGCCAGCAGTGCGGTGACAGGGGCTAATGAAAAACTGTTTTTT
CASSAVTGANEKLFF
>.|TRBJ2-6|TRBV18|.
TGTGCCAGCTCACCTAGGACAGCCGTCTCTGGGGCCAACGTCCTGACTTTC
CASSPRTAVSGANVLTF
>.|TRBJ2-7|TRBV15|.
TGTGCCACCAGCAGAGCACGGCAGGGGGGAATCTACGAGCAGTACTTC
CATSRARQGGIYEQYF
>.|TRBJ2-1|TRBV7-9|TRBD2
TGTGCCAGCAGTTCTACCGGGACTAGCCCCTACAATGAGCAGTTCTTC
CASSSTGTSPYNEQFF
>.|TRBJ1-2|TRBV6-5|.
TGTGCCAGCAGCTCCCGGACAGCCTTAAACTATGGCTACACCTTC
CASSSRTALNYGYTF
>.|TRBJ1-1|TRBV4-3|TRBD1
TGCGCCAGCAGCCTAGTCCGGACAGGGGGAGACACTGAAGCTTTCTTT
CASSLVRTGGDTEAFF
>.|TRBJ2-1|TRBV24-1|TRBD1
TGTGCCACCAGGGAGATCCGGGACAGATACAATGAGCAGTTCTTC
CATREIRDRYNEQFF
>once|TRBJ2-1|TRBV2|TRBD1
TGTGCCAGCAGTGCGCCCGCAGGGGGCCTCAACAATGAGCAGTTCTTC
CASSAPAGGLNNEQFF
>.|TRBJ1-2|TRBV28|.
TGTGCCAGCAGTTCTCCGGGTACCTATGGCTACACCTTC
CASSSPGTYGYTF
>.|TRBJ1-5|TRBV28|.
TGTGCCAGTAGGGACAATCAGTGGCATTTT
CASRDNQWHF
>.|TRBJ2-2|TRBV27|.
TGTGCCAGCAGTCGGGCGGGCACCGGGGAGCTGTTTTTT
CASSRAGTGELFF
>once|TRBJ2-2|TRBV30|.
TGTGCCTGGAGTGTACGGGTTGCAGGGGAGCTGTTTTTT
CAWSVRVAGELFF
>.|TRBJ1-2|TRBV20-1|.
TGCAGTGCTGAAGCCGGGGGCTACACCTTC
CSAEAGGYTF
>.|TRBJ1-5|TRBV30|.
TGTGCCTGGGAAACCGGGAATCAGCCCCAGCATTTT
CAWETGNQPQHF